The 26 T cell receptor beta chains in this list originate from one sample, sequenced in a study of graft-versus-host responses after intestinal transplantation. Irradiated, violet-dye-labeled stimulator cells, about 200,000 in number, were plated with about 200,000 CFSE-labeled responder cells. Here immunoSEQ multiplex PCR was the method, and the copy in TCRdb shows in-frame clones only, minus some. The data hold 4,300 or so clones, with 25% to 30% observed a single time. The sample was alloreactive CD8+ T cells from a mixed lymphocyte reaction culture, taken before transplantation. This sample's subset: CFSE-low proliferating T cells sorted from roughly six-day pre-transplant mixed lymphocyte reaction (GvH or HvG direction). The receptors come from a human patient who was an organ donor for intestinal transplantation.

The chain joins TRBV25-1 to TRBJ1-1; 11 bases are shared with TRBD1. The CDR3 length is 17 residues. Looked up from germline, CDR1 is MGHDK and CDR2 is SYGVNS. V was clipped by 2 bases and J by 1 base; unmatched bases: 6. The CDR3 here is CASSEPGQGAKNTEAFF. Here the CDR3 DNA reads TGTGCCAGCAGTGAACCCGGACAGGGGGCGAAGAACACTGAAGCTTTCTTT.

The chain is built from TRBV6-6 and TRBJ1-1; D is ambiguous. The CDR3 spans 13 residues. Germline V CDR1 and CDR2: MNHNY, SVGAGI (reference sequence). Trimming stripped 5 bases from V and 7 bases from J, with 14 bases between. The CDR3 DNA is TGTGCCAGCAGTCTAGCCGACACTTTTGAAGCTTTCTTT. Amino acids: CASSLADTFEAFF.

The chain employs TRBV4-1 and TRBJ1-1; tentatively, D is TRBD1 (6 bases). This CDR3 contains 15 residues. The V end lost 0 bases, the J end lost 1 base, and 9 bases lay between the germline ends. Germline V gives CDR1 MGHRA, CDR2 YSYEKL. The CDR3 bases are TGCGCCAGCAGCCAAGACCCCAGGGGGAACACTGAAGCTTTCTTT. This encodes CASSQDPRGNTEAFF.

CDR3 amino acids: CAISESGLAGDRETQYF. The CDR3 nucleotides read TGTGCCATCAGTGAGTCGGGGCTAGCGGGGGATCGAGAGACCCAGTACTTC. The V gene is TRBV10-3, the J gene TRBJ2-5, with 10 bases lining up with TRBD2. V trimming: 0 bases; J trimming: 4 bases; junction bases outside the gene matches: 8. CDR1 is ENHRY and CDR2 is SYGVKD in the germline V gene. The CDR3 is 17 amino acids.

This chain connects TRBV19 to TRBJ2-1, with 7 bases identical to TRBD2. The CDR3 runs to 16 residues. V lost 8 bases and J lost 4; bases outside the gene matches: 14. Germline CDR1 reads LNHDA; CDR2 reads SQIVND (reference sequence). CDR3 bases: TGTGCCAGTGCCCTCATGGGGGGGACGCTATACAATGAGCAGTTCTTC. Translation gives CASALMGGTLYNEQFF.

This clone was seen only a few times. CDR3 nucleotide sequence: TGTGCCAGCAGCAAAGCCGGAGTAGGACAGCCCTATGGCTACACCTTC. Protein product: CASSKAGVGQPYGYTF. The chain couples TRBV21-1 to TRBJ1-2; the D call TRBD1 from the table was never checked on the DNA. TRBV21-1 is a pseudogene. The CDR3 extends over 16 amino acids.

The V and J genes are TRBV6-6 and TRBJ1-1; D uncertain. The CDR3 runs 13 residues. V was clipped by 0 bases and J by 5 bases, with 7 bases between them. Germline lookup yields CDR1 MNHNY and CDR2 SVGAGI (reference sequence). The CDR3 region has the DNA TGTGCCAGCAGTTACTCGGCGGGTACTGAAGCTTTCTTT. It is translated as CASSYSAGTEAFF.

CDR3 in amino acids: CAGRGGSNSGNTIYF. The CDR3 DNA reads as TGTGCCGGGCGGGGGGGTTCGAACTCTGGAAACACCATATATTTT. The genes are TRBV6-5 and TRBJ1-3, with D perhaps matching TRBD1 (5 bases). Deletions cut 11 bases from V and 0 bases from J, with 17 bases between. CDR3 length: 15 residues. Per the germline V gene, CDR1 is MNHEY and CDR2 is SVGAGI.

The chain has TRBV9 and TRBJ2-3, with 11 nucleotides matching TRBD2. The V and J ends lost 4 bases and 2 bases, in that order; junction bases with no gene match: 6. The CDR3 runs 16 residues. The germline gives CDR1 SGDLS, CDR2 YYNGEE. In nucleotides, the CDR3 is TGTGCCAGCAGCAGCATAGCGGGGGGGCCCACAGATACGCAGTATTTT. As protein: CASSSIAGGPTDTQYF.

This rearrangement joins TRBV14 to TRBJ1-2; 11 bases are a match to TRBD1. V shed 0 bases and J 4 bases; nucleotides not matched to a gene: 16. CDR1 and CDR2 (germline): SGHDN, FVKESK. The CDR3 covers 20 residues. CDR3 DNA: TGTGCCAGCAGCCAAGATGGCGGACAGGGGGCATCAAAGGTCGGCTATGGCTACACCTTC. Its translation: CASSQDGGQGASKVGYGYTF. The full variable domain, completed using reference TRBV14 and TRBJ1-2, is EAGVTQFPSHSVIEKGQTVTLRCDPISGHDNLYWYRRVMGKEIKFLLHFVKESKQDESGMPNNRFLAERTGGTYSTLKVQPAELEDSGVYFCASSQDGGQGASKVGYGYTFGSGTRLTVV.

The J gene is TRBJ2-7, the V gene TRBV28; D is ambiguous. The length of the CDR3 is 11 residues. Per the germline V gene, CDR1 is MDHEN and CDR2 is SYDVKM. V was trimmed by 6 bases and J by 4 bases, leaving 7 bases between them. DNA of the CDR3: TGTGCCAGCAGCCGGGTTTACGAGCAGTACTTC. Protein sequence: CASSRVYEQYF.

The J gene is TRBJ1-5, the V gene TRBV30; D may be TRBD1 (5 bases). Trimming pared 2 bases from V and 3 bases from J, leaving 11 bases between. This CDR3 is 14 amino acids long. Germline CDR1 and CDR2: GTSNPN and SVGIG (reference sequence). CDR3 nucleotides: TGTGCCTGGAGTCTTGGGGGGTTCAATCAGCCCCAGCATTTT. It encodes CAWSLGGFNQPQHF.

This clone was observed a few times. The gene calls are TRBV4-2 and TRBJ2-1, with TRBD2 matching 7 bases. The germline CDR1 and CDR2 sequences are LGHNA and YNFKEQ. CDR3 length equals 15 residues. V gave up 2 bases and J gave up 2 bases; unmatched junction bases: 3. DNA for the CDR3: TGTGCCAGCAGCCAATGGGCGGGGGCCTACAATGAGCAGTTCTTC. The encoded protein is CASSQWAGAYNEQFF.

The chain uses TRBV4-3 and TRBJ2-5; D unresolved. The length of the CDR3 is 16 residues. Germline V gene lookup returns CDR1 LGHNA and CDR2 YSLEER. The ends were cut back, 1 base at V and 5 bases at J, with 17 bases in the middle. CDR3 sequence (DNA): TGCGCCAGCAGCCAAGGAACTTTATCCACCGTGGAGACCCAGTACTTC. This gives the protein CASSQGTLSTVETQYF.

The chain joins TRBV9 to TRBJ2-5; TRBD1 agrees at 9 bases. Germline V lookup: CDR1 SGDLS, CDR2 YYNGEE. The CDR3 has 15 amino acids. V gave up 3 bases and J gave up 2 bases; unmatched junction bases: 5. The CDR3 region is CASSDGQGFQETQYF. The CDR3 DNA reads as TGTGCCAGCAGCGACGGACAGGGGTTTCAAGAGACCCAGTACTTC.

This clone is labeled as medium-sized. The chain carries TRBV6-1 and TRBJ2-5, with D unclear. The CDR3 consists of 13 residues. V lost 2 bases and J lost 4, with 8 bases in between. Germline CDR1 reads MNHNS; CDR2 reads SASEGT. The CDR3 coding sequence is TGTGCCAGCAGTGAAACGGTGGTAGAGACCCAGTACTTC. It translates to CASSETVVETQYF.

The CDR3 reads CASSGTSGGPTGELFF. The CDR3 region has the DNA TGTGCCAGCAGCGGAACTAGCGGGGGCCCCACCGGGGAGCTGTTTTTT. The chain combines TRBV9 with TRBJ2-2, with TRBD2 identical over 11 bases. Germline assignment: CDR1 SGDLS and CDR2 YYNGEE. V lost 3 bases, J lost 4 bases, and 5 bases stayed unmatched. The CDR3 is 16 residues long.

The chain has TRBV7-6 and TRBJ2-3, with D possibly matching TRBD2 (6 bases). Trimming left V 4 bases short and J 1 base short, with 12 bases between. CDR1 is SGHVS and CDR2 is FNYEAQ in the germline V gene. This CDR3 is built from 15 residues. This CDR3 reads CASSSGARGTDTQYF. For the CDR3, the DNA is TGTGCCAGCAGCTCGGGAGCCCGGGGCACAGATACGCAGTATTTT.

The rearrangement uses TRBV11-3 and TRBJ1-5; the D gene is possibly TRBD1 (5 bases). Trimming stripped 0 bases from V and 0 bases from J, with 12 bases between. This CDR3 region has 17 residues. Germline loops: CDR1 SGHNT, CDR2 YENEEA. The CDR3 bases are TGTGCCAGCAGCTTAGACAGGGTCCCCCATAGCAATCAGCCCCAGCATTTT. Its translation is CASSLDRVPHSNQPQHF.

This clone is termed medium-sized. The gene calls are TRBV4-1 and TRBJ2-2, with 8 bases matching TRBD2. The CDR3 runs 16 residues. Trimming took 4 bases from V and 4 from J; bases not matched to a gene: 8. Germline V lookup: CDR1 MGHRA, CDR2 YSYEKL. CDR3 bases: TGCGCCAGCAGCCGTTGGGCGGGGGGCGCCACCGGGGAGCTGTTTTTT. This translates into CASSRWAGGATGELFF.

The chain couples TRBV29-1 to TRBJ2-1, with D maybe TRBD2 (6 bases). The CDR3 loop spans 14 amino acids. Trimming pared 7 bases from V and 3 bases from J, leaving 16 bases between. CDR1 is SQVTM and CDR2 is ANQGSEA in the germline V gene. CDR3 region: CSAEWGLNYNEQFF. In DNA, the CDR3 is TGCAGCGCAGAATGGGGACTGAACTACAATGAGCAGTTCTTC.

The V and J genes are TRBV11-3 and TRBJ2-2, with 8 bases matching TRBD1. This CDR3 is built from 17 residues. Germline V gene sequence: CDR1 SGHNT, CDR2 YENEEA. V lost 4 bases to trimming and J lost 1 base; unmatched junction nucleotides: 8. The CDR3 loop reads CASSSGQGEVNTGELFF. CDR3 nucleotide sequence: TGTGCCAGCAGCTCCGGACAGGGCGAGGTGAACACCGGGGAGCTGTTTTTT.

In its sample, this clone ranks as medium-sized (0.01 to 0.1%). The chain's CDR3 is CASRSPGAGALSGANVLTF. CDR3 bases: TGTGCCAGCAGGAGTCCAGGTGCGGGGGCCCTCTCTGGGGCCAACGTCCTGACTTTC. The chain recombines TRBV28 with TRBJ2-6, with D perhaps TRBD2 (7 bases). The CDR3 length is 19 residues. CDR1 and CDR2 (germline): MDHEN, SYDVKM. Deletions cut 6 bases from V and 0 bases from J, with 21 bases between.

J is TRBJ1-1 and V is TRBV7-3; 7 positions agree with TRBD1. Germline trimming cut 5 bases from V and 2 bases from J; bases unmatched to any gene: 8. Germline V gene data show CDR1 as SGHTA and CDR2 as FQGTGA. CDR3 length: 15 residues. The CDR3 region is CASSKEGQINTEAFF. CDR3 nucleotide sequence: TGTGCCAGCAGCAAAGAGGGACAGATCAACACTGAAGCTTTCTTT. The full variable domain, rest sourced from reference TRBV7-3 and TRBJ1-1, is GAGVSQTPSNKVTEKGKYVELRCDPISGHTALYWYRQSLGQGPEFLIYFQGTGAADDSGLPNDRFFAVRPEGSVSTLKIQRTERGDSAVYLCASSKEGQINTEAFFGQGTRLTVV.

This clone was counted a few times. V usage is TRBV4-3 and J usage is TRBJ2-3; TRBD2 agrees at 13 bases. V dropped 4 bases and J dropped 8; count of bases not matched to a gene: 9. The CDR3 consists of 16 residues. CDR1 is LGHNA, CDR2 YSLEER, per germline. The CDR3 nucleotides read TGCGCCAGCAGCCTATGGACTAGCGGGGGACAGGGTACGCAGTATTTT. It codes for CASSLWTSGGQGTQYF.

This chain joins TRBV5-8 and TRBJ1-4; 10 nucleotides agree with TRBD1. The length of the CDR3 is 15 residues. The V segment lost 1 base and the J segment 8 bases; nucleotides outside the gene matches: 5. Germline V gene data show CDR1 as SGHTS and CDR2 as YDEGEE. CDR3 region: CASSLPGQGEEKLFF. CDR3 bases: TGTGCCAGCAGCTTGCCCGGACAGGGGGAGGAAAAACTGTTTTTT.